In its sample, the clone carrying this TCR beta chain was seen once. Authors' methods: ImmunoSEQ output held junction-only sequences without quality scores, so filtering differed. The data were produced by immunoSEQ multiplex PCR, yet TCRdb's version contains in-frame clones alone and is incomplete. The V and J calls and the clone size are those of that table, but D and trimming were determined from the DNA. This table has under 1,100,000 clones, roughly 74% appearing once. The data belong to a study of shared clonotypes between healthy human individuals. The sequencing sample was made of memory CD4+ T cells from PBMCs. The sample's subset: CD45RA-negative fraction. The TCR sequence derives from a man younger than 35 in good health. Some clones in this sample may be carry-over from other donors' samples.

The CDR3 DNA reads TGCGCCAGCAGCTTGGTCACACCCGGAACTGAAGCTTTCTTT. This translates into CASSLVTPGTEAFF. This chain links TRBV5-1 with TRBJ1-1, with D unclear. Looked up from germline, CDR1 is SGHRS and CDR2 is YFSETQ. Trimming took 0 bases from V and 5 from J, leaving 11 bases between them. CDR3 length: 14 residues.